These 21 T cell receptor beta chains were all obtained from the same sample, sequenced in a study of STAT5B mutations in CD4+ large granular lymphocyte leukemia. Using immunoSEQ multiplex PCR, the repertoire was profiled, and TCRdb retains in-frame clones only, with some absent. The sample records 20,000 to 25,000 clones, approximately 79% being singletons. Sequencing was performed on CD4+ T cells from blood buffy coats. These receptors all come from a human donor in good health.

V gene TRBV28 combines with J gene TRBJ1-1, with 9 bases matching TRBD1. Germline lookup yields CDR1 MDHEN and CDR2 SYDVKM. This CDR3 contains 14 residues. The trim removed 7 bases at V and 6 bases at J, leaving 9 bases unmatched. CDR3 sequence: CASKTGTGRAEAFF. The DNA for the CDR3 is TGTGCCAGCAAAACCGGGACAGGGAGGGCTGAAGCTTTCTTT. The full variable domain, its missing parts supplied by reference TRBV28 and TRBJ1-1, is DVKVTQSSRYLVKRTGEKVFLECVQDMDHENMFWYRQDPGLGLRLIYFSYDVKMKEKGDIPEGYSVSREKKERFSLILESASTNQTSMYLCASKTGTGRAEAFFGQGTRLTVV.

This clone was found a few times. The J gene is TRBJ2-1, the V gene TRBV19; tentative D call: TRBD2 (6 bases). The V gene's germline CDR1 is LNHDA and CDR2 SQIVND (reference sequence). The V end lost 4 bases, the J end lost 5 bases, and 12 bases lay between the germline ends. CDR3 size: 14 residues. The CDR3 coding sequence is TGTGCCAGTAGTAGCGGGACTCCGCACAATGAGCAGTTCTTC. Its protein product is CASSSGTPHNEQFF.

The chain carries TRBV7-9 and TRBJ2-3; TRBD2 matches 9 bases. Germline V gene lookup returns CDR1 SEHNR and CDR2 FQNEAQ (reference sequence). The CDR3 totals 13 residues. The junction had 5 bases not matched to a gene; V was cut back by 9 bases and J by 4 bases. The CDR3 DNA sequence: TGTGCCAGTGTGGCGGGGGGGTCAGATACGCAGTATTTT. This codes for CASVAGGSDTQYF.

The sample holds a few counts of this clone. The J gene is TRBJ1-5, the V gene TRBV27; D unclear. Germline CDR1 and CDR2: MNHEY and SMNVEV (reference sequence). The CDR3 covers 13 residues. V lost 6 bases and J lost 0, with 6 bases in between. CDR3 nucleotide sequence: TGTGCCAGCAGGGGAGCTAGCAATCAGCCCCAGCATTTT. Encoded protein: CASRGASNQPQHF.

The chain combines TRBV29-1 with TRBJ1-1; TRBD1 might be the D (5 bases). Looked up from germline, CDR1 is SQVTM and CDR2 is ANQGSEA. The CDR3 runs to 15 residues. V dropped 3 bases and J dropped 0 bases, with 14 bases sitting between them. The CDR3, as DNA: TGCAGCGTTGATGCAGGGTCTTTTATGAACACTGAAGCTTTCTTT. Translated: CSVDAGSFMNTEAFF.

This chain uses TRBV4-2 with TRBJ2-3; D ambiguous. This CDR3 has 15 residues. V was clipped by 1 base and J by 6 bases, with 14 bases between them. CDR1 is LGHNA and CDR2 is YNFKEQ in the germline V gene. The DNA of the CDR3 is TGTGCCAGCAGCCAAGTCTTAGTGGGTGAGGATACGCAGTATTTT. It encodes CASSQVLVGEDTQYF.

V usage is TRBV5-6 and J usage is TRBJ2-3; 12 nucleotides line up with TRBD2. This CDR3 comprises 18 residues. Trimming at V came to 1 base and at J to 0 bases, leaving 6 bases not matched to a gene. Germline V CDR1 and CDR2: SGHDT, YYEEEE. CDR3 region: CASSLRLAGASSTDTQYF. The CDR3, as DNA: TGTGCCAGCAGCTTGAGACTAGCGGGGGCGTCTAGCACAGATACGCAGTATTTT.

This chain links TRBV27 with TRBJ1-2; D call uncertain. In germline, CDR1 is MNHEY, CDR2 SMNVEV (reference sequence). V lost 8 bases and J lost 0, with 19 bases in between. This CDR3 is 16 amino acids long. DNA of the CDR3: TGTGCCAGCGGCCGAAACACCCCGAACTCTAACTATGGCTACACCTTC. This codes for CASGRNTPNSNYGYTF.

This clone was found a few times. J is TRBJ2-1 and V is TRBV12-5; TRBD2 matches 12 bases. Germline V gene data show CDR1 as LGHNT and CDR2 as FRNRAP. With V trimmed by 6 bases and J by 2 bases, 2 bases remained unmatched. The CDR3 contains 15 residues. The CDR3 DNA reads TGTGCTAGTGGACCTAGCGGGGGGGCCTACAATGAGCAGTTCTTC. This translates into CASGPSGGAYNEQFF.

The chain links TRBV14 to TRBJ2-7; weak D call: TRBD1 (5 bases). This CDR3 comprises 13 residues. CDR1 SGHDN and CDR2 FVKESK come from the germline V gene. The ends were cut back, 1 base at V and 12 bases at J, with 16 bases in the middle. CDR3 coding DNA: TGTGCCAGCAGCCAAGGCCGGTGGACACAGTGGTACTTC. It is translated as CASSQGRWTQWYF.

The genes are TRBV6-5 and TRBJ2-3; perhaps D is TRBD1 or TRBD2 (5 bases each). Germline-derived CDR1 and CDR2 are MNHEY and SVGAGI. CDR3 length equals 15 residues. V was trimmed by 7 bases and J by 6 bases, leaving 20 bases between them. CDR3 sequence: CASTPTDLGVDTQYF. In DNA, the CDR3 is TGTGCCAGCACCCCAACGGACCTGGGGGTGGATACGCAGTATTTT.

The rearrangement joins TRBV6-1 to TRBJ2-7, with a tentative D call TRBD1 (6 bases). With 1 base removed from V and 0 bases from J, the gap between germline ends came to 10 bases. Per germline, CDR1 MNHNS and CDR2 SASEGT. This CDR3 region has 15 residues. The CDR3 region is CASSEVVGGSYEQYF. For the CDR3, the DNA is TGTGCCAGCAGTGAAGTGGTAGGGGGCTCCTACGAGCAGTACTTC.

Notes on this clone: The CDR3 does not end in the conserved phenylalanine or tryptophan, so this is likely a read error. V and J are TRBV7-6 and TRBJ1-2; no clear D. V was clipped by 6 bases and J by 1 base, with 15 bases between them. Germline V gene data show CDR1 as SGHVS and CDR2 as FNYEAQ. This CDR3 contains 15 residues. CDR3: CASSPHLDRNYGYTS. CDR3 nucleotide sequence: TGTGCCAGCAGTCCCCACCTGGACCGTAACTATGGCTACACCTCC.

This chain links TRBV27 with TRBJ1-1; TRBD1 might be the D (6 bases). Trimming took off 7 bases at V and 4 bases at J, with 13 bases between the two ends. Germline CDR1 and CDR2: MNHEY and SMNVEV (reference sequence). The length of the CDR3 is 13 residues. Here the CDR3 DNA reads TGTGCCAGCACGGGAGGGGGTCTCACTGAAGCTTTCTTT. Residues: CASTGGGLTEAFF.

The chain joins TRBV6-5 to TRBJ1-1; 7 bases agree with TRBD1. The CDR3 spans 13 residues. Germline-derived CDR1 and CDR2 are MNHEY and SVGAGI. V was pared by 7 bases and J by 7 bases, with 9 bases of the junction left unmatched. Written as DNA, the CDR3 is TGTGCCAGCACCCGAGGGACAGCCCTTGAAGCTTTCTTT. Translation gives CASTRGTALEAFF.

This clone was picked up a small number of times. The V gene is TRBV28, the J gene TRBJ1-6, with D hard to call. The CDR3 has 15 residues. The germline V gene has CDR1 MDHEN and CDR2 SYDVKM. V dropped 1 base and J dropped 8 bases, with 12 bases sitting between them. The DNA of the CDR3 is TGTGCCAGCAGTTTATCTTGGTGGGTTTATTCACCCCTCCACTTT. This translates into CASSLSWWVYSPLHF. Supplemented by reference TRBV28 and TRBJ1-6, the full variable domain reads DVKVTQSSRYLVKRTGEKVFLECVQDMDHENMFWYRQDPGLGLRLIYFSYDVKMKEKGDIPEGYSVSREKKERFSLILESASTNQTSMYLCASSLSWWVYSPLHFGNGTRLTVT.

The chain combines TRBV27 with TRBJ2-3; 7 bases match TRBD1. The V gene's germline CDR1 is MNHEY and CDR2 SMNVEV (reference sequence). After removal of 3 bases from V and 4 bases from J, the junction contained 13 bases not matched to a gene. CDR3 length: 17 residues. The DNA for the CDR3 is TGTGCCAGCAGTTTGCAGGCAGGGGGTTTATTCGCAGATACGCAGTATTTT. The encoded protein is CASSLQAGGLFADTQYF.

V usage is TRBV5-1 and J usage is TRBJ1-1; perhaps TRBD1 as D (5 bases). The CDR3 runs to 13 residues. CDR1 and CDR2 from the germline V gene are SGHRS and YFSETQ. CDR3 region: CAVRKGPNTEAFF. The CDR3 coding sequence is TGCGCGGTCAGGAAGGGGCCGAACACTGAAGCTTTCTTT.

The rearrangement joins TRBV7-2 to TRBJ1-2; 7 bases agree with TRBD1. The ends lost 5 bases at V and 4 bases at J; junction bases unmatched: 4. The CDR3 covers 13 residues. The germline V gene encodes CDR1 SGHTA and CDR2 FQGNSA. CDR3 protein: CASSPGGSYGYTF. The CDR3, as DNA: TGTGCCAGCAGCCCAGGGGGGAGCTATGGCTACACCTTC.

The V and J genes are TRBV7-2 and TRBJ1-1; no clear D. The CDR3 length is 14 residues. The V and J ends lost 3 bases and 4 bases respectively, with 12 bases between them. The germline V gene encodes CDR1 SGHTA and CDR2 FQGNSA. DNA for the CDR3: TGTGCCAGCAGCTTCGGGGTGGGGAGCACTGAAGCTTTCTTT. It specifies CASSFGVGSTEAFF.

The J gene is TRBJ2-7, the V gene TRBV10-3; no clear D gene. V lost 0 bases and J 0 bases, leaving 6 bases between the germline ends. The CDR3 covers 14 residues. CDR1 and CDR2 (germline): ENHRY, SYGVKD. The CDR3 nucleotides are TGTGCCATCAGTGAGTCGGGGAACTCCTACGAGCAGTACTTC. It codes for CAISESGNSYEQYF.